A single sample gave rise to the 10 T cell receptor beta chains below, sequenced in a study of T cell responses to AZD1222 COVID-19 vaccine. The data were produced by immunoSEQ multiplex PCR, yet TCRdb's version contains in-frame clones alone and is incomplete. The sample contains roughly 180,000 clones, 94% of which appear only once. Sequenced material: peripheral blood, taken 28 days after the second AZD1222 dose. The origin of the receptors is an adult who received the AZD1222 COVID-19 vaccine.

The chain joins TRBV28 to TRBJ1-5; possible D gene TRBD1, 5 bases. Per the germline V gene, CDR1 is MDHEN and CDR2 is SYDVKM. V was trimmed by 9 bases and J by 0 bases, leaving 9 bases between them. CDR3 length equals 13 residues. CDR3 amino acids: CASKDNSNQPQHF. For the CDR3, the DNA is TGTGCCAGTAAGGACAATAGCAATCAGCCCCAGCATTTT.

The rearrangement uses TRBV6-1 and TRBJ2-5; a possible D gene is TRBD2 (5 bases). Trimming left V 1 base short and J 4 bases short, with 13 bases between. Germline values: CDR1 MNHNS, CDR2 SASEGT. This CDR3 is 15 amino acids long. CDR3 residues: CASSEVEGSSETQYF. The CDR3, as DNA: TGTGCCAGCAGTGAAGTAGAAGGGAGCTCAGAGACCCAGTACTTC.

The V and J genes are TRBV4-3 and TRBJ1-2; tentative D call: TRBD1 (6 bases). This CDR3 comprises 16 residues. V was trimmed by 1 base and J by 4 bases, leaving 16 bases between them. CDR1 is LGHNA, CDR2 YSLEER, per germline. CDR3 nucleotide sequence: TGCGCCAGCAGCCAAGGGTCCCCAGGGGAGGGCTATGGCTACACCTTC. Its translation is CASSQGSPGEGYGYTF.

The chain couples TRBV11-3 to TRBJ1-3; D is ambiguous. Trimming took 7 bases from V and 0 from J, leaving 19 bases between them. The CDR3 length is 17 residues. Germline V gene data show CDR1 as SGHNT and CDR2 as YENEEA. CDR3 sequence (DNA): TGTGCCAGCACCCTTTCCCACCCACGGGACTCTGGAAACACCATATATTTT. Translation gives CASTLSHPRDSGNTIYF.

The chain joins TRBV7-8 to TRBJ2-3, with TRBD2 matching 9 bases. Trimming took 4 bases from V and 6 from J; bases not matched to a gene: 11. The CDR3 runs to 16 residues. Looked up from germline, CDR1 is SGHVS and CDR2 is FQNEAQ. DNA for the CDR3: TGTGCCAGCAGCTCCGCGACTAGCGGCGCGCGGGATACGCAGTATTTT. It translates to CASSSATSGARDTQYF.

The V gene is TRBV5-1, the J gene TRBJ2-5; D may be TRBD2 (6 bases). Germline V lookup: CDR1 SGHRS, CDR2 YFSETQ. This CDR3 spans 15 amino acids. Between the trimmed V and J ends, which lost 5 bases and 5 bases, there was a span of 19 bases. CDR3 region: CASSFQGARGETQYF. The CDR3 bases are TGCGCCAGCAGTTTCCAAGGGGCCCGGGGGGAGACCCAGTACTTC.

V is TRBV7-9 and J is TRBJ2-7; the D is unclear. V lost 5 bases and J 3 bases, leaving 5 bases between the germline ends. Germline V gene data show CDR1 as SEHNR and CDR2 as FQNEAQ (reference sequence). The CDR3 length is 11 residues. In DNA, the CDR3 is TGTGCCAGCAGCCCTGACTACGAGCAGTACTTC. This gives the protein CASSPDYEQYF.

V and J are TRBV6-6 and TRBJ1-1, with D unclear. V gave up 6 bases and J gave up 0 bases, with 14 bases separating them. The CDR3 loop spans 15 amino acids. Germline assignment: CDR1 MNHNY and CDR2 SVGAGI (reference sequence). Here the CDR3 reads CASRYDTNMNTEAFF. CDR3 DNA sequence: TGTGCCAGCAGATATGACACAAACATGAACACTGAAGCTTTCTTT.

The chain recombines TRBV30 with TRBJ2-5, with no clear D. The CDR3 runs to 11 residues. V was trimmed by 3 bases and J by 9 bases, leaving 11 bases between them. CDR1 and CDR2 (germline): GTSNPN, SVGIG (reference sequence). The chain's CDR3 is CAWSLSTAQYF. In DNA form, the CDR3 reads TGTGCCTGGAGCCTCTCGACGGCCCAGTACTTC.

The chain combines TRBV6-2 or TRBV6-3 with TRBJ2-1, with 9 positions matching TRBD1. This CDR3 region has 14 residues. With V trimmed by 5 bases and J by 4 bases, 3 bases remained unmatched. Germline assignment: CDR1 MNHEY and CDR2 SVGEGT. CDR3 residues: CASSHGTGYNEQFF. The CDR3 DNA reads TGTGCCAGCAGTCATGGGACAGGGTACAATGAGCAGTTCTTC.